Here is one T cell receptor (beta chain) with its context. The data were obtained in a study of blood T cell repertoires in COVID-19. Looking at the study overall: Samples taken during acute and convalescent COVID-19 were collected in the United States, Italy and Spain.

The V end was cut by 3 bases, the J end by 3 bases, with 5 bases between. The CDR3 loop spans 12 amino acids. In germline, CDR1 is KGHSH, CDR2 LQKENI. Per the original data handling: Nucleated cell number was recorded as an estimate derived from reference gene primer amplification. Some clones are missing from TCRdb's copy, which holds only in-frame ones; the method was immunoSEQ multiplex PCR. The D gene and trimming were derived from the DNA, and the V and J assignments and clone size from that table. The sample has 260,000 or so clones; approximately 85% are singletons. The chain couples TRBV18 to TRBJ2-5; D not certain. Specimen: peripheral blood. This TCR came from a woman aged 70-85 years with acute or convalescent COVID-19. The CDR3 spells CASSPREETQYF. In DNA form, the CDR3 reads TGTGCCAGCTCACCGCGAGAAGAGACCCAGTACTTC. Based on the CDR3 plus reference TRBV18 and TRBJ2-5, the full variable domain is NAGVMQNPRHLVRRRGQEARLRCSPMKGHSHVYWYRQLPEEGLKFMVYLQKENIIDESGMPKERFSAEFPKEGPSILRIQQVVRGDSAAYFCASSPREETQYFGPGTRLLVL.